The 26 T cell receptor beta chains below all came from one sample that was sequenced in a study of T cell responses to AZD1222 COVID-19 vaccine. Repertoires were generated with immunoSEQ multiplex PCR, while TCRdb's copy carries only in-frame clones and drops some. Of approximately 150,000 clones in the sample, more than 85% were seen once. The input for sequencing was peripheral blood, taken 28 days after the second AZD1222 dose. Receptor source: an adult who received the AZD1222 COVID-19 vaccine.

The chain carries TRBV19 and TRBJ2-2, with TRBD1 as a possible D gene (6 bases). V lost 4 bases and J 0 bases, leaving 12 bases between the germline ends. The CDR3 length is 16 residues. The germline gives CDR1 LNHDA, CDR2 SQIVND (reference sequence). The CDR3 DNA follows: TGTGCCAGTAGTACGGCAGGGGCTGCGAACACCGGGGAGCTGTTTTTT. It encodes CASSTAGAANTGELFF.

The CDR3 DNA sequence: TGTGCCAGCAGCTTATCCCAAACAGCCGCGCGGTACTTC. The encoded protein is CASSLSQTAARYF. The V and J genes are TRBV7-3 and TRBJ2-5, with unresolved D. The germline gives CDR1 SGHTA, CDR2 FQGTGA. V lost 2 bases, J lost 13 bases, and 17 bases lay in between. This CDR3 has 13 residues.

The chain is built from TRBV18 and TRBJ1-4; 9 nucleotides line up with TRBD1. The CDR3 spans 14 residues. CDR1 is KGHSH and CDR2 is LQKENI in the germline V gene. Germline trimming cut 3 bases from V and 10 bases from J; bases unmatched to any gene: 6. CDR3 sequence (DNA): TGTGCCAGCTCACCCGGGACAGGGTATGGAAAACTGTTTTTT. Protein sequence: CASSPGTGYGKLFF.

The chain employs TRBV11-3 and TRBJ1-2; D is undetermined. The ends were cut back, 3 bases at V and 3 bases at J, with 11 bases in the middle. This CDR3 has 14 amino acids. Germline V gene sequence: CDR1 SGHNT, CDR2 YENEEA. The CDR3, as DNA: TGTGCCAGCAGCTTGTCGGGTGACTACTATGGCTACACCTTC. Translated: CASSLSGDYYGYTF.

This rearrangement joins TRBV18 to TRBJ1-1; D ambiguous. In germline, CDR1 is KGHSH, CDR2 LQKENI. V lost 1 base, J lost 4 bases, and 7 bases lay in between. The CDR3 is 13 residues long. The chain's CDR3 is CASSPLYGTEAFF. CDR3 nucleotide sequence: TGTGCCAGCTCACCACTATACGGCACTGAAGCTTTCTTT.

The V gene is TRBV30, the J gene TRBJ1-3; D is possibly TRBD1 (5 bases). The CDR3 has 15 residues. Per germline, CDR1 GTSNPN and CDR2 SVGIG (reference sequence). V lost 2 bases, J lost 7 bases, and 18 bases lay in between. CDR3: CAWSTPGLKRNTIYF. The CDR3 DNA reads TGTGCCTGGAGTACACCGGGACTCAAAAGGAACACCATATATTTT.

The gene calls are TRBV7-2 and TRBJ1-2; D not certain. The CDR3 consists of 13 residues. V lost 2 bases, J lost 3 bases, and 7 bases lay in between. The germline gives CDR1 SGHTA, CDR2 FQGNSA. The CDR3 loop reads CASSLSRDYGYTF. DNA for the CDR3: TGTGCCAGCAGCTTATCGCGGGACTATGGCTACACCTTC.

This chain joins TRBV3-1 (or the pseudogene TRBV3-2) and TRBJ2-1; no definite D call. With 0 bases removed from V and 2 bases from J, the gap between germline ends came to 2 bases. CDR3 length equals 13 residues. Germline V gives CDR1 LGHDT, CDR2 YNNKEL (reference sequence). For the CDR3, the DNA is TGTGCCAGCAGCCAAGATACCTACAATGAGCAGTTCTTC. Its translation is CASSQDTYNEQFF.

This sequence joins TRBV10-3 and TRBJ1-5; a weak D match, TRBD1 (5 bases). The germline V gene has CDR1 ENHRY and CDR2 SYGVKD. This CDR3 region has 16 residues. V dropped 0 bases and J dropped 3 bases, with 12 bases sitting between them. The CDR3 bases are TGTGCCATCAGTGAGTCGGCTTTAGGGGACAATCAGCCCCAGCATTTT. Encoded protein: CAISESALGDNQPQHF.

This clone was counted a single time. This chain joins TRBV27 and TRBJ1-4; D possibly corresponds to TRBD1 (5 bases). The CDR3 has 14 residues. Trimming took 3 bases from V and 3 from J, leaving 8 bases between them. Germline V gene data show CDR1 as MNHEY and CDR2 as SMNVEV (reference sequence). In DNA, the CDR3 is TGTGCCAGCAGTTTCCAGGGACCTAATGAAAAACTGTTTTTT. Translating it yields CASSFQGPNEKLFF.

The chain couples TRBV7-6 to TRBJ2-3; D is perhaps TRBD1 or TRBD2 (7 bases each). The CDR3 extends over 16 amino acids. V gave up 5 bases and J gave up 1 base, with 16 bases separating them. Germline loops: CDR1 SGHVS, CDR2 FNYEAQ. This CDR3 reads CASSREQGRGTDTQYF. The CDR3 nucleotides read TGTGCCAGCAGCCGCGAACAGGGGAGGGGCACAGATACGCAGTATTTT.

The chain uses TRBV4-1 and TRBJ1-2, with D unresolved. Germline loops: CDR1 MGHRA, CDR2 YSYEKL. Trimming took 0 bases from V and 4 from J, leaving 6 bases between them. The CDR3 covers 13 residues. CDR3 bases: TGCGCCAGCAGCCAAGATCAACTCTATGGCTACACCTTC. Residues: CASSQDQLYGYTF.

This chain links TRBV11-2 with TRBJ1-1; 7 bases agree with TRBD1. The germline V gene encodes CDR1 SGHAT and CDR2 FQNNGV. The CDR3 has 13 residues. J gave up 3 bases and V 5 bases, and 3 bases lay outside the gene matches. CDR3 loop: CASSITGDTEAFF. CDR3 nucleotide sequence: TGTGCCAGCAGCATCACAGGGGACACTGAAGCTTTCTTT.

The chain uses TRBV10-3 and TRBJ1-5; D uncertain. Germline loops: CDR1 ENHRY, CDR2 SYGVKD. The germline V and J ends were trimmed by 4 bases and 2 bases, with 3 bases remaining between them. The CDR3 contains 12 residues. This CDR3 reads CAISAGNQPQHF. The CDR3 DNA sequence: TGTGCCATCAGTGCGGGCAATCAGCCCCAGCATTTT.

This chain links TRBV11-3 with TRBJ2-2; D is unresolved. V dropped 1 base and J dropped 1 base, with 7 bases sitting between them. The CDR3 loop spans 15 amino acids. Germline loops: CDR1 SGHNT, CDR2 YENEEA. The CDR3 nucleotides are TGTGCCAGCAGCTTAGTGGGCCTGAACACCGGGGAGCTGTTTTTT. Translated, it gives CASSLVGLNTGELFF.

The chain recombines TRBV11-3 with TRBJ1-6; D remains ambiguous. The length of the CDR3 is 12 residues. V was trimmed by 5 bases and J by 12 bases, leaving 11 bases between them. Germline V gene data show CDR1 as SGHNT and CDR2 as YENEEA. The CDR3 protein is CASSQIEGPLHF. In nucleotides, the CDR3 is TGTGCCAGCAGCCAGATAGAAGGACCCCTCCACTTT.

CDR3 sequence: CASSYWTGEDNEQFF. CDR3 coding DNA: TGTGCCAGCAGCTACTGGACAGGAGAGGACAATGAGCAGTTCTTC. This chain uses TRBV11-2 with TRBJ2-1, with TRBD1 identical over 7 bases. CDR1 and CDR2 (germline): SGHAT, FQNNGV. This CDR3 comprises 15 residues. Unmatched junction bases numbered 8, after V lost 4 bases and J lost 5 bases.

The chain couples TRBV5-1 to TRBJ1-5; TRBD1 matches at 7 bases. Germline trimming cut 4 bases from V and 3 bases from J; bases unmatched to any gene: 7. This CDR3 spans 15 amino acids. Germline loops: CDR1 SGHRS, CDR2 YFSETQ. This CDR3 reads CASSPGDSINQPQHF. DNA for the CDR3: TGCGCCAGCAGCCCGGGGGACAGTATCAATCAGCCCCAGCATTTT.

V usage is TRBV30 and J usage is TRBJ1-1, with unresolved D. The CDR3 has 12 amino acids. The V end lost 1 base, the J end lost 5 bases, and 8 bases lay between the germline ends. Germline assignment: CDR1 GTSNPN and CDR2 SVGIG (reference sequence). The CDR3 sequence is CAWSGTRTEAFF. In DNA form, the CDR3 reads TGTGCCTGGAGTGGTACCAGGACTGAAGCTTTCTTT.

V and J are TRBV13 and TRBJ1-1, with a weak D call TRBD1 (6 bases). This CDR3 spans 15 amino acids. In germline, CDR1 is PRHDT, CDR2 FYEKMQ (reference sequence). Trimming took 3 bases from V and 4 from J, leaving 15 bases between them. CDR3: CASSFGDRGATEAFF. CDR3 nucleotides: TGTGCCAGCAGCTTCGGTGATCGGGGGGCCACTGAAGCTTTCTTT.

This clone was observed a handful of times. This chain links TRBV19 with TRBJ1-1, with 7 positions matching TRBD1. The CDR3 runs 16 residues. With V trimmed by 5 bases and J by 9 bases, 18 bases remained unmatched. Germline CDR1 reads LNHDA; CDR2 reads SQIVND (reference sequence). CDR3 amino acids: CASSPPFAGTEYKAFF. The CDR3 coding sequence is TGTGCCAGTAGTCCCCCATTCGCCGGGACAGAATATAAAGCTTTCTTT.

This rearrangement joins TRBV5-4 to TRBJ1-6; D not certain. There are 17 residues in the CDR3. The V gene's germline CDR1 is SGHNT and CDR2 YYREEE (reference sequence). Trimming took off 4 bases at V and 0 bases at J, with 14 bases between the two ends. CDR3 region: CASSRMTRSSYNSPLHF. The CDR3 DNA sequence: TGTGCCAGCAGCCGGATGACAAGGAGCTCCTATAATTCACCCCTCCACTTT.

This chain uses TRBV3-1 (or the pseudogene TRBV3-2) with TRBJ1-3; TRBD1 matches at 8 bases. CDR1 is LGHDT and CDR2 is YNNKEL in the germline V gene (reference sequence). The junction had 9 bases not matched to a gene; V was cut back by 5 bases and J by 9 bases. This CDR3 comprises 14 residues. The chain's CDR3 is CASSDEGTGGTIYF. The CDR3 DNA sequence: TGTGCCAGCAGCGACGAAGGGACAGGAGGCACCATATATTTT.

The table lists this clone with a few counts. The chain combines TRBV7-9 with TRBJ2-1, with 7 bases aligning to TRBD2. The CDR3 covers 14 residues. The trim removed 4 bases at V and 7 bases at J, leaving 7 bases unmatched. Germline V gene lookup returns CDR1 SEHNR and CDR2 FQNEAQ (reference sequence). CDR3 in DNA: TGTGCCAGCAGCTCGGCGCGGGAGAGGAATGAGCAGTTCTTC. It codes for CASSSARERNEQFF.

The chain joins TRBV2 to TRBJ2-5; D is undetermined. The germline CDR1 and CDR2 sequences are SNHLY and FYNNEI. CDR3 length equals 13 residues. V was clipped by 7 bases and J by 1 base, with 10 bases between them. CDR3 region: CASKRASQETQYF. The DNA for the CDR3 is TGTGCCAGCAAAAGGGCCAGCCAAGAGACCCAGTACTTC.

The chain recombines TRBV28 with TRBJ1-6; 7 bases map to TRBD1. J gave up 14 bases and V 7 bases, and 14 bases lay outside the gene matches. The CDR3 runs to 14 residues. The germline V gene has CDR1 MDHEN and CDR2 SYDVKM. CDR3 protein: CASILSGTVRALHF. CDR3 nucleotide sequence: TGTGCCAGCATCCTATCCGGGACAGTGAGGGCCCTCCACTTT. The variable domain in full, completed from reference TRBV28 and TRBJ1-6, reads DVKVTQSSRYLVKRTGEKVFLECVQDMDHENMFWYRQDPGLGLRLIYFSYDVKMKEKGDIPEGYSVSREKKERFSLILESASTNQTSMYLCASILSGTVRALHFGNGTRLTVT.